These 14 T cell receptor beta chains were all obtained from the same sample, sequenced in a study of blood T cells in healthy people across ages. A second 7 to 11 cycle PCR used barcoded and J-beta primers. TCRdb recomputed calls from the 5' RACE reads with MiXCR, one row per CDR3 protein. The table records fewer than 700,000 distinct CDR3 sequences, around half of them present only once. The sequenced sample consisted of blood. These receptors were collected from a man aged 80 or over in good health.

CDR3 sequence reads: CSARLPNAGEQPQHF. CDR3 coding DNA: TGCAGTGCTAGACTTCCTAATGCGGGGGAACAGCCCCAGCATTTT. The chain employs TRBV20-1 and TRBJ1-5; D possibly corresponds to TRBD1 (5 bases). The CDR3 is 15 amino acids. Trimming cost V 2 bases and J 7 bases, with 18 bases left between them. Germline V gene lookup returns CDR1 DFQATT and CDR2 SNEGSKA (reference sequence).

This clonotype was recorded many times. This chain uses TRBV4-1 with TRBJ1-4; D call uncertain. CDR1 is MGHRA and CDR2 is YSYEKL in the germline V gene. With 4 bases removed from V and 8 bases from J, the gap between germline ends came to 14 bases. CDR3 size: 14 residues. The CDR3 sequence: CASSPTGTKEKLFF. DNA for the CDR3: TGCGCCAGCAGCCCTACCGGAACAAAGGAAAAACTGTTTTTT.

This clonotype came up once. This chain connects TRBV21-1 to TRBJ1-2; the table calls TRBD1, which could not be checked here. TRBV21-1 is tagged as a pseudogene. The CDR3 spans 14 residues. The CDR3 DNA reads TGTACATCATTAAGCAGGGACGTAAGCTATGGCTACACCTTC. Translated: CTSLSRDVSYGYTF.

This clonotype was counted at least ten times. The chain employs TRBV20-1 and TRBJ2-7; D not certain. Trimming removed 2 bases from V and 0 bases from J, with 5 bases in between. Germline assignment: CDR1 DFQATT and CDR2 SNEGSKA (reference sequence). This CDR3 region has 12 residues. In DNA, the CDR3 is TGCAGTGCTAGAACAGCCTCCTACGAGCAGTACTTC. Translating it yields CSARTASYEQYF.

This rearrangement joins TRBV5-1 to TRBJ1-2; 9 positions match TRBD1. CDR3 size: 19 residues. Germline trimming cut 0 bases from V and 0 bases from J; bases unmatched to any gene: 12. Germline CDR1 and CDR2: SGHRS and YFSETQ. The CDR3 bases are TGCGCCAGCAGCTTGGCCATACAGGACAGGGGAGCAGCTAACTATGGCTACACCTTC. This translates into CASSLAIQDRGAANYGYTF.

The sample holds one count of this clonotype. A much larger clone differs from this one at a single base, so this may be a read error. The chain couples TRBV6-6 to TRBJ1-6, with a tentative D call TRBD1 (5 bases). The germline gives CDR1 MNHNY, CDR2 SVGAGI (reference sequence). The CDR3 is made up of 14 amino acids. For the CDR3, the DNA is TGTGCCAGCAGTTACGACAGTAGTTATTCACTCCTCCACTTT. It codes for CASSYDSSYSLLHF.

The rearrangement uses TRBV20-1 and TRBJ2-3; D not resolved. This CDR3 is 13 amino acids long. CDR1 and CDR2 from the germline V gene are DFQATT and SNEGSKA (reference sequence). The V end lost 6 bases, the J end lost 2 bases, and 12 bases lay between the germline ends. This CDR3 is CSAPDLATDTQYF. The CDR3 DNA reads as TGCAGTGCCCCGGATTTGGCCACAGATACGCAGTATTTT.

The sample holds many counts of this clonotype. The gene calls are TRBV6-6 and TRBJ1-1; D is uncertain. The CDR3 extends over 13 amino acids. V lost 4 bases and J 0 bases, leaving 6 bases between the germline ends. Germline V gene sequence: CDR1 MNHNY, CDR2 SVGAGI (reference sequence). The CDR3 coding sequence is TGTGCCAGCAGTTCTGTTATGAACACTGAAGCTTTCTTT. This encodes CASSSVMNTEAFF.

The chain is built from TRBV2 and TRBJ2-3, with 9 bases aligning to TRBD2. The CDR3 totals 14 residues. Trimming cost V 6 bases and J 7 bases; bases outside gene matches: 8. Germline V gene data show CDR1 as SNHLY and CDR2 as FYNNEI. The CDR3 region is CASRSLLAGNTQYF. The DNA for the CDR3 is TGTGCCAGCAGGTCCCTCCTAGCGGGGAATACGCAGTATTTT.

V gene TRBV7-6 combines with J gene TRBJ2-1; perhaps D is TRBD1 or TRBD2 (5 bases each). Germline loops: CDR1 SGHVS, CDR2 FNYEAQ. Deletions cut 2 bases from V and 0 bases from J, with 11 bases between. This CDR3 region has 16 residues. Here the CDR3 reads CASSLSWDVSYNEQFF. CDR3 nucleotide sequence: TGTGCCAGCAGCTTATCTTGGGACGTCTCCTACAATGAGCAGTTCTTC.

The chain links TRBV20-1 to TRBJ2-3, with TRBD2 matching over 7 bases. The V segment lost 6 bases and the J segment 4 bases; nucleotides outside the gene matches: 16. The germline V gene encodes CDR1 DFQATT and CDR2 SNEGSKA (reference sequence). The CDR3 runs to 16 residues. For the CDR3, the DNA is TGCAGTGCCCACGGCCCCCAAGCGGGACTGGCAGATACGCAGTATTTT. Amino acid sequence: CSAHGPQAGLADTQYF.

This clonotype was found a few times. The V call is TRBV6-2 or TRBV6-3, the J call TRBJ2-7, with 7 bases matching TRBD2. CDR3 length: 14 residues. The V gene end was trimmed by 7 bases and the J gene end by 3 bases; junction bases not matched to a gene: 9. CDR1 is MNHEY and CDR2 is SVGEGT in the germline V gene. The CDR3 region has the DNA TGTGCCAGCATCCGGGAGGCCGCTAACTACGAGCAGTACTTC. It specifies CASIREAANYEQYF.

The chain links TRBV7-9 to TRBJ1-2; D is unclear. The V end lost 0 bases, the J end lost 0 bases, and 2 bases lay between the germline ends. This CDR3 comprises 13 residues. CDR1 is SEHNR, CDR2 FQNEAQ, per germline (reference sequence). The DNA of the CDR3 is TGTGCCAGCAGCTTAGCAGCTAACTATGGCTACACCTTC. This gives the protein CASSLAANYGYTF.

The CDR3 DNA follows: TGTGCCAGCAGCTTAGTTTCCGGGACAGGGTACCATGGCTACACCTTC. Protein sequence: CASSLVSGTGYHGYTF. V is TRBV7-9 and J is TRBJ1-2, with 9 positions matching TRBD1. This CDR3 is built from 16 residues. The ends lost 1 base at V and 6 bases at J; junction bases unmatched: 9. Germline V CDR1 and CDR2: SEHNR, FQNEAQ (reference sequence).